The 27 T cell receptor beta chains below all came from one sample that was sequenced in a study of T-cell memory formation after mild COVID-19. TCRdb reprocessed the 5' RACE reads via MiXCR and lists one record per CDR3 protein. The table has approximately 240,000 distinct CDR3 sequences, roughly 15% seen once; the top ten hold 3.5%. Sequencing was performed on PBMCs or a T cell subset sorted from them (not recorded which). These receptors all stem from a man in his late teens or twenties who had mild COVID-19 (a few samples of this study predate the infection). Cell type and time point are not known.

This chain links TRBV10-3 with TRBJ1-2; D not certain. V gave up 3 bases and J gave up 8 bases, with 10 bases separating them. Germline V gene lookup returns CDR1 ENHRY and CDR2 SYGVKD. CDR3 size: 12 residues. The CDR3 DNA reads TGTGCCATCAGTGACCAGGAGGGCGGCTACACCTTC. Protein: CAISDQEGGYTF.

This clonotype has more than one count but fewer than ten. V usage is TRBV20-1 and J usage is TRBJ2-5, with 8 bases fitting TRBD2. Germline V gives CDR1 DFQATT, CDR2 SNEGSKA (reference sequence). J lost 5 bases, V lost 1 base, and 18 bases had no gene match. This CDR3 region has 18 residues. CDR3: CSARVEGLAGRHPETQYF. CDR3 nucleotide sequence: TGCAGTGCTAGAGTGGAAGGTTTAGCGGGGCGACACCCGGAGACCCAGTACTTC.

This clonotype turned up a few times. V and J are TRBV11-1 and TRBJ2-5, with 11 bases lining up with TRBD2. The CDR3 covers 16 residues. V gave up 5 bases and J gave up 2 bases; unmatched junction bases: 7. From germline, CDR1 is SGHAT and CDR2 FQDESV (reference sequence). The CDR3 DNA is TGTGCCAGCAGCGCTCAACTAGCGGGGGTGCAAGAGACCCAGTACTTC. Its translation is CASSAQLAGVQETQYF.

The chain employs TRBV3-1 and TRBJ2-3, with TRBD2 matching over 11 bases. CDR1 and CDR2 from the germline V gene are LGHDT and YNNKEL (reference sequence). The CDR3 has 19 amino acids. J gave up 0 bases and V 0 bases, and 8 bases lay outside the gene matches. The CDR3 region has the DNA TGTGCCAGCAGCCAAGATAGGGCTAGCGGGGGGCTTAGCACAGATACGCAGTATTTT. Amino acid sequence: CASSQDRASGGLSTDTQYF.

There are a few counts of this clonotype. The chain couples TRBV12-3 or TRBV12-4 to TRBJ2-1, with TRBD2 matching 9 bases. Trimming cost V 3 bases and J 6 bases; bases outside gene matches: 6. The CDR3 sequence is 15 residues long. DNA for the CDR3: TGTGCCAGCAGTTTCGGGCGGGGGGGCTTCAATGAGCAGTTCTTC. It codes for CASSFGRGGFNEQFF.

The rearrangement joins TRBV20-1 to TRBJ1-1; D not resolved. CDR1 and CDR2 (germline): DFQATT, SNEGSKA (reference sequence). Trimming took off 4 bases at V and 4 bases at J, with 10 bases between the two ends. This CDR3 is 12 amino acids long. CDR3 sequence (DNA): TGCAGTGCTACCCCGGATGGCACTGAAGCTTTCTTT. It translates to CSATPDGTEAFF.

This sequence joins TRBV9 and TRBJ2-5; 8 positions agree with TRBD2. The CDR3 is made up of 13 amino acids. The J segment lost 6 bases and the V segment lost 3 bases, leaving 4 bases of the junction unmatched. The V gene's germline CDR1 is SGDLS and CDR2 YYNGEE. DNA of the CDR3: TGTGCCAGCAGCGGGGCGGGGGGACAGACCCAGTACTTC. This encodes CASSGAGGQTQYF. The complete variable domain, with remaining parts taken from reference TRBV9 and TRBJ2-5, reads DSGVTQTPKHLITATGQRVTLRCSPRSGDLSVYWYQQSLDQGLQFLIQYYNGEERAKGNILERFSAQQFPDLHSELNLSSLELGDSALYFCASSGAGGQTQYFGPGTRLLVL.

The gene calls are TRBV7-4 and TRBJ1-1, with a tentative D call TRBD1 (6 bases). Trimming took 6 bases from V and 2 from J, leaving 13 bases between them. The CDR3 has 14 amino acids. Germline V gives CDR1 SGHVT, CDR2 SQSDAQ. The CDR3 reads CASRSGTPNTEAFF. In DNA, the CDR3 is TGTGCCAGCAGATCGGGGACACCTAACACTGAAGCTTTCTTT.

This clonotype was observed at least ten times. The chain uses TRBV6-2 or TRBV6-3 and TRBJ2-7; D unresolved. There are 12 residues in the CDR3. CDR1 and CDR2 from the germline V gene are MNHEY and SVGEGT. Trimming stripped 5 bases from V and 3 bases from J, with 8 bases between. CDR3 residues: CASSRILYEQYF. The CDR3 DNA follows: TGTGCCAGCAGTAGGATCCTCTACGAGCAGTACTTC.

The chain joins TRBV5-1 to TRBJ2-5, with D possibly being TRBD1 or TRBD2 (5 bases each). The length of the CDR3 is 15 residues. Germline V gives CDR1 SGHRS, CDR2 YFSETQ. V was clipped by 0 bases and J by 3 bases, with 12 bases between them. The CDR3 nucleotides read TGCGCCAGCAGCTTGGAAGGGACGCCCGAAGAGACCCAGTACTTC. Its protein is CASSLEGTPEETQYF.

The chain is built from TRBV7-2 and TRBJ1-6; D gene ambiguous. The germline gives CDR1 SGHTA, CDR2 FQGNSA. Trimming took 6 bases from V and 9 from J, leaving 12 bases between them. The CDR3 covers 13 residues. CDR3 sequence: CASRGEGGSPLHF. CDR3 sequence (DNA): TGTGCCAGCAGGGGAGAGGGTGGTTCACCCCTCCACTTT.

This chain links TRBV7-8 with TRBJ2-7, with TRBD1 matching over 11 bases. V trimming: 5 bases; J trimming: 9 bases; junction bases outside the gene matches: 3. Germline V gives CDR1 SGHVS, CDR2 FQNEAQ. The CDR3 spans 12 residues. The CDR3 nucleotides are TGTGCCAGCAGCACCGGACAGGGGGCGCAGTACGTC. Translating gives CASSTGQGAQYV.

This clonotype was detected only a few times. Germline and junction disagree at one end, which may indicate a read error. The J gene is TRBJ2-5, the V gene TRBV5-1, with TRBD2 identical over 7 bases. CDR3 length: 14 amino acids. From germline, CDR1 is SGHRS and CDR2 YFSETQ. The CDR3 sequence is CASSLGAGEETQYF. As DNA, the CDR3 is TGTGCCAGCAGCCTCGGCGCGGGGGAGGAGACCCAGTACTTC.

The chain uses TRBV5-1 and TRBJ2-5; 8 nucleotides match TRBD2. This CDR3 comprises 14 residues. Germline CDR1 SGHRS, CDR2 YFSETQ. Germline trimming cut 3 bases from V and 5 bases from J; bases unmatched to any gene: 6. The CDR3 region is CASSSGTRDETQYF. The CDR3 nucleotides read TGCGCCAGCAGCTCCGGGACTAGAGATGAGACCCAGTACTTC. The full variable domain, rest sourced from reference TRBV5-1 and TRBJ2-5, is KAGVTQTPRYLIKTRGQQVTLSCSPISGHRSVSWYQQTPGQGLQFLFEYFSETQRNKGNFPGRFSGRQFSNSRSEMNVSTLELGDSALYLCASSSGTRDETQYFGPGTRLLVL.

The gene calls are TRBV5-1 and TRBJ2-5, with D unresolved. The CDR3 runs 15 residues. The V end lost 1 base, the J end lost 5 bases, and 15 bases lay between the germline ends. CDR1 SGHRS and CDR2 YFSETQ come from the germline V gene. This CDR3 is CASSLTDISQETQYF. DNA for the CDR3: TGCGCCAGCAGCTTGACAGACATTAGCCAGGAGACCCAGTACTTC.

This clonotype was observed a few times. CDR3 DNA: TGTGCCAGCAGCTCGGGTGCCGGGAGGACTGGGGCCAACGTCCTGACTTTC. This sequence encodes CASSSGAGRTGANVLTF. The V and J genes are TRBV7-3 and TRBJ2-6; 7 positions match TRBD2. This CDR3 contains 17 residues. Germline V gene data show CDR1 as SGHTA and CDR2 as FQGTGA. Losses at the gene ends were 4 bases for V and 2 bases for J; bases not matched to a gene: 8.

This clonotype appeared a few times. This sequence joins TRBV9 and TRBJ1-3, with 7 bases that match TRBD1. The germline V gene has CDR1 SGDLS and CDR2 YYNGEE. Germline trimming cut 0 bases from V and 0 bases from J; bases unmatched to any gene: 9. CDR3 length equals 18 residues. The CDR3 DNA follows: TGTGCCAGCAGCGTAGACCCGACAGGGTTATACTCTGGAAACACCATATATTTT. Protein sequence: CASSVDPTGLYSGNTIYF. Supplemented by reference TRBV9 and TRBJ1-3, the full variable domain reads DSGVTQTPKHLITATGQRVTLRCSPRSGDLSVYWYQQSLDQGLQFLIQYYNGEERAKGNILERFSAQQFPDLHSELNLSSLELGDSALYFCASSVDPTGLYSGNTIYFGEGSWLTVV.

This clonotype showed up just a few times. The genes are TRBV20-1 and TRBJ1-1; tentative D call: TRBD1 (6 bases). The CDR3 sequence is 14 residues long. V lost 6 bases, J lost 6 bases, and 20 bases lay in between. The V gene's germline CDR1 is DFQATT and CDR2 SNEGSKA (reference sequence). CDR3 sequence (DNA): TGCAGTGCCAGGCAGGAGGGGGTAAGGGCTGAAGCTTTCTTT. As protein: CSARQEGVRAEAFF.

The J gene is TRBJ2-1, the V gene TRBV15; 8 nucleotides agree with TRBD2. This CDR3 is 16 amino acids long. V lost 1 base, J lost 3 bases, and 5 bases stayed unmatched. CDR1 LNHNV and CDR2 YYDKDF come from the germline V gene (reference sequence). The CDR3 nucleotides are TGTGCCACCAGCAGAGGAGCGGGGGAGCTCTACAATGAGCAGTTCTTC. Protein sequence: CATSRGAGELYNEQFF.

V usage is TRBV5-1 and J usage is TRBJ2-2, with D perhaps assigned TRBD1 or TRBD2 (5 bases each). The CDR3 contains 16 residues. V was clipped by 4 bases and J by 0 bases, with 13 bases between them. The V gene's germline CDR1 is SGHRS and CDR2 YFSETQ. The CDR3 here is CASSPNQGANTGELFF. As DNA, the CDR3 is TGCGCCAGCAGCCCGAACCAGGGAGCGAACACCGGGGAGCTGTTTTTT.

This clonotype was seen ten or more times. J is TRBJ1-1 and V is TRBV4-3; 7 bases line up with TRBD1. Per the germline V gene, CDR1 is LGHNA and CDR2 is YSLEER. The CDR3 is 15 residues long. V lost 3 bases to trimming and J lost 2 bases; unmatched junction nucleotides: 6. CDR3 in DNA: TGCGCCAGCAGCCACCCGGGACAGACTAACACTGAAGCTTTCTTT. Its protein is CASSHPGQTNTEAFF.

J is TRBJ2-2 and V is TRBV15; 10 bases map to TRBD1. The germline V gene has CDR1 LNHNV and CDR2 YYDKDF (reference sequence). The CDR3 is made up of 15 amino acids. The J segment lost 8 bases and the V segment lost 3 bases, leaving 6 bases of the junction unmatched. The DNA of the CDR3 is TGTGCCACCAGCAGTCGGGACAGGGGTTCGGGGGAGCTGTTTTTT. Amino acid sequence: CATSSRDRGSGELFF.

V is TRBV5-1 and J is TRBJ1-1; TRBD1 might be the D (5 bases). This CDR3 region has 14 residues. The V gene lost 0 bases and the J gene lost 5 bases, with 11 bases spanning the gap. From germline, CDR1 is SGHRS and CDR2 YFSETQ. CDR3 sequence (DNA): TGCGCCAGCAGCTTGGCGGGGGTAACGACTGAAGCTTTCTTT. It codes for CASSLAGVTTEAFF. Based on the CDR3 plus reference TRBV5-1 and TRBJ1-1, the full variable domain is KAGVTQTPRYLIKTRGQQVTLSCSPISGHRSVSWYQQTPGQGLQFLFEYFSETQRNKGNFPGRFSGRQFSNSRSEMNVSTLELGDSALYLCASSLAGVTTEAFFGQGTRLTVV.

This clonotype was counted a few times. The chain joins TRBV21-1 to TRBJ2-5; the table gives TRBD1 as D, unverified against the DNA. TRBV21-1 is termed a pseudogene. The CDR3 is 11 residues long. As DNA, the CDR3 is TGTGCCGGGGGACAGGGGGAGACCCAGTACTTC. Protein sequence: CAGGQGETQYF.

This clonotype has a single count. This chain joins TRBV5-6 and TRBJ2-1, with D possibly being TRBD2 (6 bases). Between the trimmed V and J ends, which lost 4 bases and 4 bases, there was a span of 21 bases. The CDR3 contains 17 residues. In germline, CDR1 is SGHDT, CDR2 YYEEEE. DNA of the CDR3: TGTGCCAGCAGCCATCTCGCGGATGGGCGGGGATACAATGAGCAGTTCTTC. As protein: CASSHLADGRGYNEQFF.

The V and J genes are TRBV4-1 and TRBJ2-1; 8 bases are shared with TRBD2. CDR1 is MGHRA, CDR2 YSYEKL, per germline. This CDR3 has 15 amino acids. V dropped 4 bases and J dropped 5; count of bases not matched to a gene: 7. The CDR3 sequence is CASSPVPGGNNEQFF. In DNA, the CDR3 is TGCGCCAGCAGCCCAGTCCCGGGGGGGAACAATGAGCAGTTCTTC.

This clonotype was picked up a small number of times. CDR3 sequence: CASINRGFTEAFF. DNA for the CDR3: TGTGCCAGCATCAACAGGGGTTTCACTGAAGCTTTCTTT. The chain recombines TRBV12-3 or TRBV12-4 with TRBJ1-1; 7 bases align to TRBD1. CDR3 length: 13 amino acids. Trimming took 7 bases from V and 4 from J; bases not matched to a gene: 6.